One sample yielded the 5 T cell receptor beta chains listed below, sequenced in a study of blood T cell repertoires in COVID-19. Sequenced by immunoSEQ multiplex PCR; TCRdb stores in-frame clones only, minus some. The sample yields over 110,000 clones, 75% to 90% seen once. Sample: peripheral blood. The receptors shown here come from a man in his 70s who had recovered from COVID-19.

This chain connects TRBV15 to TRBJ2-7; 9 bases agree with TRBD2. CDR1 is LNHNV, CDR2 YYDKDF, per germline (reference sequence). V shed 0 bases, J shed 3 bases, and the junction held 3 bases outside the gene matches. The CDR3 spans 15 residues. The CDR3 DNA reads as TGTGCCACCAGCAGAGATGGACTAGCGATCTACGAGCAGTACTTC. It encodes CATSRDGLAIYEQYF.

The chain combines TRBV19 with TRBJ1-5; D remains unclear. With 5 bases removed from V and 3 bases from J, the gap between germline ends came to 5 bases. Germline V lookup: CDR1 LNHDA, CDR2 SQIVND (reference sequence). The CDR3 runs to 12 residues. CDR3 amino acids: CASSPLNQPQHF. The CDR3 region has the DNA TGTGCCAGTAGTCCTCTCAATCAGCCCCAGCATTTT. The variable domain in full, completed from reference TRBV19 and TRBJ1-5, reads DGGITQSPKYLFRKEGQNVTLSCEQNLNHDAMYWYRQDPGQGLRLIYYSQIVNDFQKGDIAEGYSVSREKKESFPLTVTSAQKNPTAFYLCASSPLNQPQHFGDGTRLSIL.

A single count supports this clone. The chain uses TRBV5-6 and TRBJ2-7, with TRBD2 matching over 11 bases. Germline CDR1 SGHDT, CDR2 YYEEEE. V shed 1 base, J shed 5 bases, and the junction held 8 bases outside the gene matches. The CDR3 spans 16 residues. The CDR3 DNA is TGTGCCAGCAGCTTGTACCAGACTAGCGGGGCCCACGAGCAGTACTTC. Translating gives CASSLYQTSGAHEQYF. Combining the CDR3 with reference TRBV5-6 and TRBJ2-7 gives the whole variable domain DAGVTQSPTHLIKTRGQQVTLRCSPKSGHDTVSWYQQALGQGPQFIFQYYEEEERQRGNFPDRFSGHQFPNYSSELNVNALLLGDSALYLCASSLYQTSGAHEQYFGPGTRLTVT.

The chain joins TRBV5-6 to TRBJ1-4; a weak D match, TRBD1 (6 bases). The V gene lost 4 bases and the J gene lost 7 bases, with 17 bases spanning the gap. This CDR3 is 15 amino acids long. CDR1 and CDR2 from the germline V gene are SGHDT and YYEEEE. The CDR3 DNA reads TGTGCCAGCAGCGGCCCGGACAGATCAGGTGAAAAACTGTTTTTT. This gives the protein CASSGPDRSGEKLFF.

The CDR3 spells CASSQDVGYTEAFF. As DNA, the CDR3 is TGTGCCAGCAGCCAAGATGTCGGGTACACTGAAGCTTTCTTT. The gene calls are TRBV14 and TRBJ1-1; D not resolved. Trimming left V 0 bases short and J 3 bases short, with 8 bases between. From germline, CDR1 is SGHDN and CDR2 FVKESK. The CDR3 sequence is 14 residues long.